The rows below give T cell receptor beta chains drawn from one sample of a study of T-cell reconstitution after alpha-beta-depleted transplantation in children. TCRdb reprocessed the PCR reads with MiXCR, giving one entry per CDR3 protein. The table shows 700,000 or so distinct CDR3 sequences, with about an eighth occurring only once. Specimen: PBMCs, collected before TCRalphabeta/CD19-depleted stem cell transplant. The origin of the receptors is a girl aged 2-10 years with congenital amegakaryocytic thrombocytopenia, due to receive a stem cell transplant. Both conserved end residues are part of each CDR3. D genes are given only for firm matches. The size field is filled for only some rows; it gives once, few, many or a size class.

>many|TRBJ2-1|TRBV20-1|TRBD2
CSAKTSGGTNEQFF
TGCAGTGCAAAGACTAGCGGGGGCACCAATGAGCAGTTCTTC
>-|TRBJ2-2|TRBV5-1|TRBD2
CASSPLAGDIPGELFF
TGCGCCAGCAGCCCCCTAGCGGGAGACATCCCCGGGGAGCTGTTTTTT
>few|TRBJ2-1|TRBV12-3/TRBV12-4|TRBD2
CASSLTSGRAGRSYNEQFF
TGTGCCAGCAGCCTTACTAGCGGGAGGGCCGGTCGGTCCTACAATGAGCAGTTCTTC
>many|TRBJ1-2|TRBV20-1|-
CSAWNAGTKYGYTF
TGCAGTGCTTGGAATGCCGGGACAAAGTATGGCTACACCTTC
>many|TRBJ1-2|TRBV28|-
CASGLPGGYTF
TGTGCCAGCGGCCTTCCGGGGGGCTACACCTTC
>many|TRBJ2-7|TRBV20-1|-
CSARDRDYEQYF
TGCAGTGCTAGAGATAGAGACTACGAGCAGTACTTC
>-|TRBJ2-7|TRBV27|-
CASRIVSGASYEQYF
TGTGCCAGCAGGATAGTTTCCGGGGCGTCCTACGAGCAGTACTTC
>many|TRBJ2-1|TRBV5-1|TRBD2
CASSLVASGRNEQFF
TGCGCCAGCAGCTTGGTGGCTAGCGGGCGTAATGAGCAGTTCTTC
>-|TRBJ2-5|TRBV7-9|-
CASSFIGFGETQYF
TGTGCCAGCAGCTTTATAGGCTTTGGTGAGACCCAGTACTTC
>many|TRBJ2-5|TRBV29-1|TRBD2
CSAGLAGGQETQYF
TGCAGTGCGGGACTAGCGGGAGGTCAAGAGACCCAGTACTTC
>many|TRBJ1-1|TRBV3-1|TRBD1
CASSLTGGRNTEAFF
TGCGCCAGCAGCCTGACAGGGGGCCGTAATACTGAAGCTTTCTTT
>many|TRBJ1-3|TRBV20-1|-
CSAPTGPSGNTIYF
TGCAGTGCTCCAACAGGACCCTCTGGAAACACCATATATTTT
>many|TRBJ2-1|TRBV9|-
CASSTGSPYNEQFF
TGTGCCAGCAGTACAGGTTCCCCCTACAATGAGCAGTTCTTC
>-|TRBJ2-1|TRBV3-1|-
CASSWGDLISNEQFF
TGTGCCAGCAGTTGGGGCGACTTAATCTCCAATGAGCAGTTCTTC
>few|TRBJ2-3|TRBV5-1|TRBD1
CASSLWQGAIDTQYF
TGCGCCAGCAGCTTGTGGCAGGGGGCGATAGATACGCAGTATTTT
>few|TRBJ2-3|TRBV7-2|TRBD2
CASSPWTSGALPTDTQYF
TGTGCCAGCAGCCCCTGGACTAGCGGGGCACTACCCACAGATACGCAGTATTTT
>-|TRBJ2-3|TRBV19|-
CASTPDYETDTQYF
TGTGCCAGTACCCCGGACTACGAAACAGATACGCAGTATTTT
>many|TRBJ2-7|TRBV12-3/TRBV12-4|TRBD2
CASTHSGRADEQYF
TGTGCCAGCACTCATAGCGGGAGGGCCGACGAGCAGTACTTC
>many|TRBJ2-3|TRBV7-9|TRBD2
CALAAGTRTSSTDTQYF
TGTGCCCTGGCGGCCGGGACTAGAACTTCTAGCACAGATACGCAGTATTTT
>many|TRBJ2-2|TRBV5-1|-
CASPWAGELFF
TGCGCCAGCCCATGGGCCGGGGAGCTGTTTTTT
>-|TRBJ2-5|TRBV20-1|-
CSAGLAGGFQETQYF
TGCAGTGCTGGGCTTGCGGGTGGCTTCCAAGAGACCCAGTACTTC
>many|TRBJ2-1|TRBV20-1|TRBD2
CSARPGREPYNEQFF
TGCAGTGCTAGGCCGGGGCGGGAGCCGTACAATGAGCAGTTCTTC
>-|TRBJ2-1|TRBV20-1|TRBD2
CSAARTSGPYNEQFF
TGCAGTGCTGCCAGGACTAGCGGCCCCTACAATGAGCAGTTCTTC
>many|TRBJ2-1|TRBV12-3/TRBV12-4|-
CASSLGPLGPEEQFF
TGTGCCAGCAGTTTAGGCCCTCTAGGACCCGAGGAGCAGTTCTTC
>few|TRBJ2-1|TRBV7-2|TRBD1
CASSRRSGQGGNEQFF
TGTGCCAGCAGCAGAAGATCGGGACAGGGAGGCAATGAGCAGTTCTTC
>many|TRBJ1-5|TRBV20-1|-
CSATAGYFNQPQHF
TGCAGTGCTACAGCAGGGTACTTCAATCAGCCCCAGCATTTT
>-|TRBJ2-4|TRBV3-1|-
CATWRIATKNIQYF
TGTGCCACCTGGCGAATAGCGACCAAAAACATTCAGTACTTC
>-|TRBJ2-3|TRBV5-1|TRBD2
CASSPPTSGYSTDTQYF
TGCGCCAGCAGCCCCCCGACTAGCGGGTACAGCACAGATACGCAGTATTTT
>few|TRBJ2-7|TRBV29-1|-
CSVGPTSSYEQYF
TGCAGCGTTGGGCCCACGAGCTCCTACGAGCAGTACTTC
>many|TRBJ2-1|TRBV20-1|TRBD1
CSAGGSGGNEQFF
TGCAGTGCTGGAGGCTCAGGGGGAAATGAGCAGTTCTTC
>many|TRBJ2-2|TRBV20-1|-
CSATDVNTGELFF
TGCAGTGCTACGGACGTGAACACCGGGGAGCTGTTTTTT
>-|TRBJ1-2|TRBV7-9|-
CASSPPDGYGYTF
TGTGCCAGCAGCCCCCCCGACGGTTATGGCTACACCTTC
>many|TRBJ2-1|TRBV5-1|-
CASKDGHEQFF
TGCGCCAGCAAGGACGGTCATGAGCAGTTCTTC
>many|TRBJ1-2|TRBV5-1|-
CASSPDRPYYGYTF
TGCGCCAGCAGCCCGGACCGGCCGTACTATGGCTACACCTTC
>few|TRBJ2-2|TRBV10-3|-
CAISGTLTTNTGELFF
TGTGCCATTTCCGGGACTCTTACGACGAACACCGGGGAGCTGTTTTTT
>few|TRBJ2-3|TRBV12-3/TRBV12-4|-
CASSLGGNIPVAGFTDTQYF
TGTGCCAGCAGTTTAGGAGGAAACATCCCCGTCGCGGGGTTCACAGATACGCAGTATTTT
>-|TRBJ2-3|TRBV5-1|TRBD2
CASSFWGRATDTQYF
TGCGCCAGCAGCTTTTGGGGGAGGGCCACAGATACGCAGTATTTT
>few|TRBJ2-2|TRBV15|-
CATSILANTGELFF
TGTGCCACCAGCATTCTAGCGAACACCGGGGAGCTGTTTTTT
>few|TRBJ2-3|TRBV12-3/TRBV12-4|-
CASRLGDTQYF
TGTGCCAGCAGACTGGGAGATACGCAGTATTTT
>many|TRBJ2-1|TRBV20-1|-
CSARDPGPRIANEQFF
TGCAGTGCTAGAGATCCAGGGCCTCGGATCGCTAATGAGCAGTTCTTC
>many|TRBJ2-1|TRBV12-3/TRBV12-4|TRBD2
CATREGEHNEQFF
TGTGCCACGCGGGAGGGTGAGCACAATGAGCAGTTCTTC
>many|TRBJ2-7|TRBV12-3/TRBV12-4|-
CASSLDLGGLYEQYF
TGTGCCAGCAGTTTAGATTTAGGGGGACTATACGAGCAGTACTTC
>few|TRBJ2-3|TRBV10-3|-
CAIRDTRSTDTQYF
TGTGCCATCCGAGATACTAGGAGCACAGATACGCAGTATTTT
>many|TRBJ2-1|TRBV11-2|TRBD2
CASSQVGGPYNEQFF
TGTGCCAGCAGCCAAGTGGGAGGGCCCTACAATGAGCAGTTCTTC
>-|TRBJ2-7|TRBV7-9|-
CANSLVLRGNYEQYF
TGTGCCAACAGCTTAGTTCTGCGAGGGAACTACGAGCAGTACTTC
>few|TRBJ2-7|TRBV20-1|TRBD2
CSAAGTSGRNGYEQYF
TGCAGTGCTGCCGGGACTAGCGGGAGAAATGGCTACGAGCAGTACTTC
>-|TRBJ2-5|TRBV7-9|TRBD2
CASSLGSGRTQETQYF
TGTGCCAGCAGCTTAGGAAGCGGGAGGACACAAGAGACCCAGTACTTC
>few|TRBJ2-7|TRBV20-1|-
CSARSGPYEQYF
TGCAGTGCTAGATCTGGCCCGTACGAGCAGTACTTC
>-|TRBJ2-7|TRBV12-3/TRBV12-4|TRBD2
CASSWREGQTLHYEQYF
TGTGCCAGCAGTTGGCGGGAGGGCCAGACTTTACACTACGAGCAGTACTTC
>few|TRBJ1-1|TRBV20-1|-
CSARGDNTEAFF
TGCAGTGCTAGGGGGGACAACACTGAAGCTTTCTTT
>-|TRBJ1-1|TRBV10-3|-
CAISQMYTEAFF
TGTGCCATCAGTCAGATGTACACTGAAGCTTTCTTT
>-|TRBJ2-1|TRBV5-1|TRBD2
CASSHSGGEGSYEQFF
TGCGCCAGCAGTCACTCGGGCGGGGAGGGGTCCTATGAGCAGTTCTTC
>few|TRBJ1-1|TRBV7-2|-
CASSSTRANTEAFF
TGTGCCAGCAGCTCCACCCGGGCGAACACTGAAGCTTTCTTT
>few|TRBJ2-2|TRBV20-1|TRBD2
CSARRGLAGGLGELFF
TGCAGTGCTAGACGGGGACTAGCGGGAGGGTTGGGGGAGCTGTTTTTT
>-|TRBJ2-5|TRBV15|-
CATSKGVMETQYF
TGTGCCACCAGTAAGGGGGTGATGGAGACCCAGTACTTC
>-|TRBJ2-2|TRBV5-1|-
CASSLRSNTGEQFF
TGCGCCAGCAGCTTGCGGAGTAACACCGGGGAGCAGTTTTTT